A single sample gave rise to the 31 T cell receptor beta chains below, sequenced in a study of metastatic and nonmetastatic thyroid tumors. Patients had received no treatment of any kind before thyroid surgery. TCRdb ran MiXCR on the PCR reads. Of approximately 32,000 clones in the sample, 20% to 25% are singletons; the top ten hold 2.5% to 3.5%. The sample comprised tumor tissue. The receptors here all came from a male donor with papillary thyroid cancer or a benign thyroid nodule (not recorded which). Some clones in this sample may be carry-over from other donors' samples.

This clone was seen at least ten times. The rearrangement joins TRBV6-1 to TRBJ2-1, with TRBD2 identical over 12 bases. The V segment lost 5 bases and the J segment 3 bases; nucleotides outside the gene matches: 2. The CDR3 runs to 15 residues. The germline gives CDR1 MNHNS, CDR2 SASEGT. The chain's CDR3 is CASSPTSGGYNEQFF. As DNA, the CDR3 is TGTGCCAGCAGTCCGACTAGCGGGGGCTACAATGAGCAGTTCTTC.

This clone was found many times. The chain combines TRBV10-2 with TRBJ2-7; D remains ambiguous. Trimming left V 4 bases short and J 5 bases short, with 12 bases between. CDR3 length equals 13 residues. The germline CDR1 and CDR2 sequences are WSHSY and SAAADI. The CDR3 DNA follows: TGCGCCAGCAGTGTCGTGGATTCAAACGAGCAGTACTTC. Its protein is CASSVVDSNEQYF.

Ten or more counts support this clone. CDR3 residues: CASSLWLADTQYF. For the CDR3, the DNA is TGTGCCAGCAGCTTGTGGTTGGCAGATACGCAGTATTTT. The chain recombines TRBV5-6 with TRBJ2-3, with D uncertain. The germline V gene has CDR1 SGHDT and CDR2 YYEEEE. V lost 1 base and J lost 4, with 7 bases in between. This CDR3 comprises 13 residues.

The chain has TRBV11-2 and TRBJ1-1; a weak D match, TRBD1 (6 bases). This CDR3 comprises 13 residues. Trimming removed 6 bases at V and 5 bases at J, with 13 bases between. Germline V CDR1 and CDR2: SGHAT, FQNNGV. The CDR3 is CASREQGGTEAFF. The CDR3 nucleotides read TGTGCCAGCAGAGAACAGGGTGGGACTGAAGCTTTCTTT.

This clone was seen ten or more times. The chain joins TRBV19 to TRBJ2-3; D is unresolved. CDR1 is LNHDA, CDR2 SQIVND, per germline (reference sequence). Trimming stripped 5 bases from V and 2 bases from J, with 14 bases between. This CDR3 has 15 residues. The CDR3 loop reads CASSVTASPTDTQYF. The CDR3 DNA sequence: TGTGCCAGTAGTGTAACAGCGTCCCCCACAGATACGCAGTATTTT.

This clone was counted only a few times. This chain uses TRBV27 with TRBJ2-7, with TRBD2 matching 15 bases. The CDR3 sequence is 16 residues long. J was trimmed by 2 bases and V by 5 bases; bases with no gene match: 4. Germline V gene sequence: CDR1 MNHEY, CDR2 SMNVEV (reference sequence). The CDR3 DNA sequence: TGTGCCAGCAGTCCGGGGACTAGCGGGAGGCCCTACGAGCAGTACTTC. As protein: CASSPGTSGRPYEQYF.

This clone was counted a few times. The rearrangement links TRBV12-3 or TRBV12-4 to TRBJ1-2; 7 bases are shared with TRBD1. Losses at the gene ends were 4 bases for V and 4 bases for J; bases not matched to a gene: 6. The CDR3 contains 14 residues. The CDR3 DNA follows: TGTGCCAGCAGTTGGGGGACAGCCTCCTATGGCTACACCTTC. This translates into CASSWGTASYGYTF.

This clone appeared many times. The V gene is TRBV5-6, the J gene TRBJ2-7, with 8 bases identical to TRBD1. Germline V gene sequence: CDR1 SGHDT, CDR2 YYEEEE. This CDR3 contains 14 residues. J was trimmed by 5 bases and V by 3 bases; bases with no gene match: 7. DNA for the CDR3: TGTGCCAGCAGCTCAGGGGGCGCGTACGACGAGCAGTACTTC. It yields the protein CASSSGGAYDEQYF.

The gene calls are TRBV5-1 and TRBJ2-3; weak D call: TRBD1 (5 bases). Deletions cut 4 bases from V and 9 bases from J, with 21 bases between. Germline V CDR1 and CDR2: SGHRS, YFSETQ. The CDR3 has 15 residues. The CDR3 coding sequence is TGCGCCAGCAGCCTGATTCTGGACATGGAAGAAACGCAGTATTTT. Amino acids: CASSLILDMEETQYF.

By share, this clone ranks as medium-sized (0.01 to 0.1%). V usage is TRBV7-8 and J usage is TRBJ2-7, with a tentative D call TRBD2 (6 bases). V gave up 5 bases and J gave up 1 base, with 15 bases separating them. CDR3 length equals 15 residues. Germline loops: CDR1 SGHVS, CDR2 FQNEAQ. The CDR3 sequence: CASSRTGAQSYEQYF. CDR3 nucleotides: TGTGCCAGCAGCCGCACGGGAGCTCAATCCTACGAGCAGTACTTC.

The chain uses TRBV20-1 and TRBJ1-1; 7 nucleotides agree with TRBD1. After removal of 6 bases from V and 3 bases from J, the junction contained 13 bases not matched to a gene. The CDR3 consists of 15 residues. CDR1 is DFQATT, CDR2 SNEGSKA, per germline (reference sequence). The CDR3 is CSATGQVVGDTEAFF. CDR3 sequence (DNA): TGCAGTGCCACTGGACAGGTCGTAGGTGACACTGAAGCTTTCTTT.

The sample holds many counts of this clone. The J gene is TRBJ2-1, the V gene TRBV5-1; 8 bases line up with TRBD2. Germline values: CDR1 SGHRS, CDR2 YFSETQ. Trimming at V came to 2 bases and at J to 8 bases, leaving 18 bases not matched to a gene. This CDR3 has 18 amino acids. The CDR3 nucleotides read TGCGCCAGCAGCTTTATACCTACCTTAGCGGGGTCTGAGGATGAGCAGTTCTTC. Translation gives CASSFIPTLAGSEDEQFF.

In its sample, this clone was seen many times. The gene calls are TRBV20-1 and TRBJ2-1; 7 bases are shared with TRBD2. Trimming cost V 3 bases and J 9 bases; bases outside gene matches: 14. This CDR3 region has 15 residues. Germline V gives CDR1 DFQATT, CDR2 SNEGSKA (reference sequence). This CDR3 reads CSASPGAGFPTEQFF. DNA for the CDR3: TGCAGTGCTAGTCCTGGAGCGGGATTCCCCACTGAGCAGTTCTTC.

This clone was observed at least ten times. The CDR3 bases are TGCAGTGCCCACACAGGGGTGGCGGCCTACGAGCAGTACTTC. This gives the protein CSAHTGVAAYEQYF. The chain recombines TRBV20-1 with TRBJ2-7; TRBD1 matches 7 bases. Germline V gene sequence: CDR1 DFQATT, CDR2 SNEGSKA (reference sequence). The V segment lost 6 bases and the J segment 2 bases; nucleotides outside the gene matches: 10. CDR3 length: 14 residues.

By proportion, this clone is medium-sized. This chain joins TRBV20-1 and TRBJ2-7; D gene ambiguous. Germline loops: CDR1 DFQATT, CDR2 SNEGSKA (reference sequence). The CDR3 totals 12 residues. Trimming left V 3 bases short and J 2 bases short, with 8 bases between. The DNA of the CDR3 is TGCAGTGCTAGCGGCAGCCCCTACGAGCAGTACTTC. The encoded protein is CSASGSPYEQYF.

The chain combines TRBV5-1 with TRBJ2-1, with D perhaps matching TRBD1 (5 bases). CDR3 size: 15 residues. V lost 2 bases, J lost 9 bases, and 18 bases lay in between. Germline V gene sequence: CDR1 SGHRS, CDR2 YFSETQ. CDR3 amino acids: CASSLTPGLGSEQFF. In nucleotides, the CDR3 is TGCGCCAGCAGCTTAACCCCAGGGTTGGGTAGTGAGCAGTTCTTC.

This clone was recorded many times. The rearrangement joins TRBV5-6 to TRBJ2-5, with TRBD1 matching over 10 bases. The CDR3 contains 15 residues. Germline assignment: CDR1 SGHDT and CDR2 YYEEEE. The trim removed 4 bases at V and 5 bases at J, leaving 8 bases unmatched. DNA for the CDR3: TGTGCCAGCAGCGTCTTGACAGGGGGCTTGGAGACCCAGTACTTC. Encoded protein: CASSVLTGGLETQYF. The variable domain in full, completed from reference TRBV5-6 and TRBJ2-5, reads DAGVTQSPTHLIKTRGQQVTLRCSPKSGHDTVSWYQQALGQGPQFIFQYYEEEERQRGNFPDRFSGHQFPNYSSELNVNALLLGDSALYLCASSVLTGGLETQYFGPGTRLLVL.

This clone has a count of ten or more. The chain uses TRBV6-1 and TRBJ2-1; 8 bases agree with TRBD2. Germline V gene data show CDR1 as MNHNS and CDR2 as SASEGT. V lost 8 bases, J lost 0 bases, and 3 bases stayed unmatched. The CDR3 covers 14 residues. The CDR3 sequence is CASQSGSSYNEQFF. The CDR3 DNA is TGTGCCAGCCAAAGCGGGAGCTCCTACAATGAGCAGTTCTTC.

The rearrangement uses TRBV30 and TRBJ1-2; a weak D match, TRBD1 (6 bases). The V end lost 2 bases, the J end lost 0 bases, and 10 bases lay between the germline ends. CDR1 is GTSNPN, CDR2 SVGIG, per germline (reference sequence). The length of the CDR3 is 14 residues. This CDR3 reads CAWSINRANYGYTF. CDR3 coding DNA: TGTGCCTGGAGTATAAACAGGGCTAACTATGGCTACACCTTC.

This clone was seen ten or more times. The V gene is TRBV28, the J gene TRBJ1-1; no clear D gene. CDR3 length equals 12 residues. V lost 5 bases and J 10 bases, leaving 14 bases between the germline ends. Germline values: CDR1 MDHEN, CDR2 SYDVKM. The CDR3 reads CASSPPRSGAFF. The CDR3, as DNA: TGTGCCAGCAGTCCCCCCCGGAGCGGAGCTTTCTTT. Complete variable domain (other parts from reference TRBV28 and TRBJ1-1): DVKVTQSSRYLVKRTGEKVFLECVQDMDHENMFWYRQDPGLGLRLIYFSYDVKMKEKGDIPEGYSVSREKKERFSLILESASTNQTSMYLCASSPPRSGAFFGQGTRLTVV.

In this sample, this clone turned up many times. The CDR3, as DNA: TGCGCCAGCAGCGGGGACAGGATTAACACCGGGGAGCTGTTTTTT. Amino acids: CASSGDRINTGELFF. V is TRBV5-1 and J is TRBJ2-2; 8 bases align to TRBD1. The CDR3 extends over 15 amino acids. Germline lookup yields CDR1 SGHRS and CDR2 YFSETQ. V lost 4 bases and J lost 2; bases outside the gene matches: 4.

This clone was counted at least ten times. The chain recombines TRBV6-1 with TRBJ1-2; 8 nucleotides align to TRBD1. Germline V gene sequence: CDR1 MNHNS, CDR2 SASEGT. This CDR3 has 14 amino acids. Trimming cost V 1 base and J 4 bases; bases outside gene matches: 2. CDR3 loop: CASSEGTGLYGYTF. The CDR3 region has the DNA TGTGCCAGCAGTGAAGGGACAGGGCTCTATGGCTACACCTTC.

This clone was counted only a few times. One end of the junction does not line up with germline, which may come from a read error. The chain is built from TRBV2 and TRBJ1-6; D may be TRBD1 (5 bases). CDR1 is SNHLY, CDR2 FYNNEI, per germline. There are 15 residues in the CDR3. The CDR3 sequence is CATRRESSYNPPLHF. In nucleotides, the CDR3 is TGTGCCACTCGCAGGGAAAGCTCCTATAATCCACCCCTCCACTTT. Drawing the rest from reference TRBV2 and TRBJ1-6, the complete variable domain is EPEVTQTPSHQVTQMGQEVILRCVPISNHLYFYWYRQILGQKVEFLVSFYNNEISEKSEIFDDQFSVERPDGSNFTLKIRSTKLEDSAMYFCATRRESSYNPPLHFGNGTRLTVT.

This clone was seen many times. This chain links TRBV20-1 with TRBJ2-7; no reliable D call. With 6 bases removed from V and 3 bases from J, the gap between germline ends came to 21 bases. There are 15 residues in the CDR3. CDR1 is DFQATT and CDR2 is SNEGSKA in the germline V gene (reference sequence). CDR3 sequence reads: CSAPTDGSLLYEQYF. CDR3 nucleotide sequence: TGCAGTGCCCCGACGGACGGCTCGCTCCTCTACGAGCAGTACTTC.

In regard to this clone: A much larger clone lies one base from this, so it may be a read error. The genes are TRBV10-3 and TRBJ1-3, with unresolved D. This CDR3 region has 12 residues. V was cut by 3 bases and J by 7 bases, with 7 bases left in between. Germline CDR1 reads ENHRY; CDR2 reads SYGVKD. The CDR3 region has the DNA TGTGCCATCAGTGACCCCAGTAACACCATATATTTT. Its translation is CAISDPSNTIYF.

This clone was counted ten times or more. The CDR3 nucleotides read TGTGCCAGCAGCCGGTACGGAGTGGCCTACGAGCAGTACTTC. It translates to CASSRYGVAYEQYF. J is TRBJ2-7 and V is TRBV14; no definite D call. There are 14 residues in the CDR3. Germline assignment: CDR1 SGHDN and CDR2 FVKESK. Trimming took off 4 bases at V and 2 bases at J, with 12 bases between the two ends.

This clone was counted many times. The chain has TRBV6-1 and TRBJ2-5, with D possibly matching TRBD1 (7 bases). The V gene lost 6 bases and the J gene lost 4 bases, with 12 bases spanning the gap. Germline CDR1 reads MNHNS; CDR2 reads SASEGT. The CDR3 contains 13 residues. The CDR3 region is CASRSQGGETQYF. For the CDR3, the DNA is TGTGCCAGCAGATCGCAGGGGGGAGAGACCCAGTACTTC.

In its sample, this clone was seen a few times. The V call is TRBV19, the J call TRBJ2-7; TRBD1 or TRBD2 may be the D gene (5 bases each). CDR3 length: 13 residues. Per germline, CDR1 LNHDA and CDR2 SQIVND (reference sequence). The V end lost 11 bases, the J end lost 6 bases, and 20 bases lay between the germline ends. The CDR3 protein is CAWSVDTGTEQYF. Here the CDR3 DNA reads TGTGCCTGGAGTGTGGACACGGGGACCGAGCAGTACTTC.

By frequency in the sample, this clone is medium-sized. The chain combines TRBV28 with TRBJ2-7; 8 positions agree with TRBD1. This CDR3 is 14 amino acids long. The V segment lost 4 bases and the J segment 7 bases; nucleotides outside the gene matches: 9. Germline V gives CDR1 MDHEN, CDR2 SYDVKM. The CDR3 region has the DNA TGTGCCAGCAGTTCGACAGGGGCCCTCTCTGAGCAGTACTTC. This codes for CASSSTGALSEQYF.

This clone has a count of ten or more. The CDR3 protein is CASSMRLSQETQYF. CDR3 bases: TGTGCCAGCAGTATGAGACTATCTCAAGAGACCCAGTACTTC. J is TRBJ2-5 and V is TRBV25-1; TRBD2 might be the D (5 bases). V was shortened by 5 bases and J by 2 bases, with 12 bases between the two germline ends. The CDR3 contains 14 residues. CDR1 is MGHDK and CDR2 is SYGVNS in the germline V gene.

The sample holds a few counts of this clone. One end of the junction does not line up with germline, which may come from a read error. The same CDR3 is also encoded by other DNA sequences in this sample. V is TRBV29-1 and J is TRBJ2-4; D might be TRBD1 or TRBD2, each matching 6 bases. This CDR3 has 15 amino acids. CDR1 and CDR2 from the germline V gene are SQVTM and ANQGSEA. CDR3 sequence: CSVAQGGGAKNIQYF. As DNA, the CDR3 is TGCAGCGTGGCACAGGGAGGAGGGGCCAAAAATATTCAGTACTTC.